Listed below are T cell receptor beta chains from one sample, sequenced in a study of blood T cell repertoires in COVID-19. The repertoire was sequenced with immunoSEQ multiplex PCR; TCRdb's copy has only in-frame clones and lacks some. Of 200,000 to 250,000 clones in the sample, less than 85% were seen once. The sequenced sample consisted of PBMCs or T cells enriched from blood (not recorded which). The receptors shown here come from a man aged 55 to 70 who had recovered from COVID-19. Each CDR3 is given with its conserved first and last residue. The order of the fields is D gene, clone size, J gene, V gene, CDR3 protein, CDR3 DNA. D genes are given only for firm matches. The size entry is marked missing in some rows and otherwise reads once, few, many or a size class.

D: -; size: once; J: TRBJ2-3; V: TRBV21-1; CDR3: CASSKVWSGTGGARASNTDTQYF; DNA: TGTGCCAGCAGCAAAGTTTGGTCTGGGACAGGGGGTGCCAGAGCCTCGAACACAGATACGCAGTATTTT
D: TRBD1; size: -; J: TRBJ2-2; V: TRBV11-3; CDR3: CASSPRTGAGELFF; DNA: TGTGCCAGCAGCCCAAGGACAGGGGCCGGGGAGCTGTTTTTT
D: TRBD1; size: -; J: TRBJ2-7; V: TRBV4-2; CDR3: CASSPGQGVRYEQYF; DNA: TGTGCCAGCAGCCCGGGACAGGGGGTTAGGTACGAGCAGTACTTC
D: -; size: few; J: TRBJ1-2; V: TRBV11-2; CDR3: CASSLTPTFPNYGYTF; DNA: TGTGCCAGCAGCTTAACCCCGACATTCCCTAACTATGGCTACACCTTC
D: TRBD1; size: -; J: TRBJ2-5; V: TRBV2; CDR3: CASTDDRAARETQYF; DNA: TGTGCCAGCACCGATGACAGGGCCGCCCGGGAGACCCAGTACTTC
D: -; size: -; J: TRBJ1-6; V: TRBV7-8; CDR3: CASSLGPGVYNSPLHF; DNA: TGTGCCAGCAGCTTAGGTCCCGGGGTATATAATTCACCCCTCCACTTT
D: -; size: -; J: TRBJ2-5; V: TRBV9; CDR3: CASSVGGGETQYF; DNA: TGTGCCAGCAGCGTAGGAGGGGGAGAGACCCAGTACTTC
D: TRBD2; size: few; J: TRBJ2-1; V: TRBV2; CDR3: CASRMRGSYNEQFF; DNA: TGTGCCAGCAGGATGCGGGGGAGTTACAATGAGCAGTTCTTC
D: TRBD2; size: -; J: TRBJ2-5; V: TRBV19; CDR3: CASSIGLAGGRETQYF; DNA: TGTGCCAGTAGTATCGGGTTAGCGGGGGGGCGAGAGACCCAGTACTTC
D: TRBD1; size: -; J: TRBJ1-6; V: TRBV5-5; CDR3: CASSSSTGGTYNSPLHF; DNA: TGTGCCAGCAGCTCCTCCACAGGGGGCACCTATAATTCACCCCTCCACTTT